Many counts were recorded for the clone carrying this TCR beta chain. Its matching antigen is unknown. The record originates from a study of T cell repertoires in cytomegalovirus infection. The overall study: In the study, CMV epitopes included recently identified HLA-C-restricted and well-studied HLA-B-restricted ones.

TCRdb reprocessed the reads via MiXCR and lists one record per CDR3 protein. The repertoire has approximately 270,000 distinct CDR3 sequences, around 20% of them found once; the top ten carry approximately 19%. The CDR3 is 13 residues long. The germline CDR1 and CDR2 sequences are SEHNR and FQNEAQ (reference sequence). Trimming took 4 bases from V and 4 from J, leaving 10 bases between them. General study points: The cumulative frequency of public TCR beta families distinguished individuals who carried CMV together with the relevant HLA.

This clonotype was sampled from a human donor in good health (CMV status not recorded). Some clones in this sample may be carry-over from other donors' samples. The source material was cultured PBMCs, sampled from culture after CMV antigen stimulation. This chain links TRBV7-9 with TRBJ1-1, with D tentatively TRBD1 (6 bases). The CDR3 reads CASSSLGGTEAFF. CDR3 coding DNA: TGTGCCAGCAGCTCCTTAGGGGGCACTGAAGCTTTCTTT.